This T cell receptor beta chain emerged from a study of tumor and adjacent non-tumor tissue in lung cancer. Germline V gene data show CDR1 as LGHNA and CDR2 as YNFKEQ. The CDR3 runs 16 residues. Comment on this clonotype: Its antigen is as yet unknown. A read error may produce the germline difference seen at one junction end.

A modified ARM-PCR protocol with three rounds of nested PCR amplified TCRbeta. Each CDR3 protein is one row after TCRdb ran MiXCR on the multiplex PCR reads. The data contain approximately 86,000 distinct CDR3 sequences, over 60% of them singletons. Notes on the study in general: Higher tumor TCR diversity was associated with shorter survival. Normal lung showed higher cumulative top 100 clone frequency than tumor.

No cell sorting was done before RNA was extracted from the tissue. This chain uses TRBV4-2 with TRBJ2-7, with D tentatively TRBD2 (7 bases). The TCR originated in a woman aged 40 to 50 with non-small cell lung cancer. The sequenced sample was lung tumor tissue. The CDR3 spells CTSSQEGRSGNYGQYF. The CDR3 DNA follows: TGTACCAGCAGCCAAGAGGGGCGGAGCGGGAATTACGGACAGTATTTC.